A single sample is the source of the 28 T cell receptor beta chains below, sequenced in a study of T cell responses to AZD1222 COVID-19 vaccine. Generated by immunoSEQ multiplex PCR, the TCRdb table keeps only in-frame clones and is missing some. The sample includes roughly 120,000 clones, about nine tenths of them seen just once. The specimen was peripheral blood, collected 28 days after the second AZD1222 dose. The receptor source for this set is an adult who received the AZD1222 COVID-19 vaccine.

The chain uses TRBV18 and TRBJ1-5; D is unclear. Germline values: CDR1 KGHSH, CDR2 LQKENI. The CDR3 extends over 15 amino acids. Deletions cut 5 bases from V and 5 bases from J, with 16 bases between. The CDR3 region has the DNA TGTGCCAGCTCAATCACCGGGAGTATCGATCAGCCCCAGCATTTT. Translating gives CASSITGSIDQPQHF.

The V gene is TRBV9, the J gene TRBJ1-5, with 8 bases fitting TRBD1. V lost 4 bases, J lost 6 bases, and 9 bases stayed unmatched. Germline lookup yields CDR1 SGDLS and CDR2 YYNGEE. The CDR3 extends over 15 amino acids. CDR3: CASSQTGEERQPQHF. The CDR3 DNA follows: TGTGCCAGCAGCCAGACAGGGGAAGAACGTCAGCCCCAGCATTTT.

To note about this clone: The same CDR3 can be traced to other DNA sequences in this sample. The V and J genes are TRBV18 and TRBJ1-1; D gene unclear. Germline V lookup: CDR1 KGHSH, CDR2 LQKENI. The CDR3 has 13 residues. V lost 3 bases, J lost 1 base, and 6 bases lay in between. In DNA, the CDR3 is TGTGCCAGCTCACCGCAGGCGAACACTGAAGCTTTCTTT. Residues: CASSPQANTEAFF.

The chain uses TRBV4-1 and TRBJ2-3; 10 nucleotides match TRBD2. The V gene end was trimmed by 1 base and the J gene end by 2 bases; junction bases not matched to a gene: 6. CDR1 and CDR2 from the germline V gene are MGHRA and YSYEKL. The CDR3 is made up of 17 amino acids. CDR3 in DNA: TGCGCCAGCAGCCAAGTTCTAGCGGGGGAACACACAGATACGCAGTATTTT. As protein: CASSQVLAGEHTDTQYF.

The rearrangement joins TRBV2 to TRBJ1-5; D is ambiguous. The CDR3 consists of 19 residues. V was pared by 2 bases and J by 3 bases, with 23 bases between. Germline CDR1 and CDR2: SNHLY and FYNNEI. The CDR3 region has the DNA TGTGCCAGCAGTGAATCGGGGTCGACATTGTCGCTATTCAATCAGCCCCAGCATTTT. Encoded protein: CASSESGSTLSLFNQPQHF.

This clone was detected once. Distinct nucleotide sequences in the sample also encode this CDR3. The J gene is TRBJ2-7, the V gene TRBV28, with TRBD2 identical over 8 bases. V trimming: 6 bases; J trimming: 3 bases; junction bases outside the gene matches: 10. Germline V lookup: CDR1 MDHEN, CDR2 SYDVKM. The CDR3 runs to 15 residues. CDR3 coding DNA: TGTGCCAGCAGCTTAGGGCTAGCGGGCGGCTACGAGCAGTACTTC. Its protein product is CASSLGLAGGYEQYF.

The CDR3 nucleotides read TGTGCCAGCAGCCCCAATAGTAGAACTGAAGCTTTCTTT. This encodes CASSPNSRTEAFF. V is TRBV12-3 or TRBV12-4 and J is TRBJ1-1; D is unclear. The CDR3 runs to 13 residues. The V end lost 6 bases, the J end lost 5 bases, and 13 bases lay between the germline ends.

The chain joins TRBV2 to TRBJ2-7; D is unclear. The germline V gene encodes CDR1 SNHLY and CDR2 FYNNEI. This CDR3 contains 12 residues. V dropped 2 bases and J dropped 6 bases, with 8 bases sitting between them. DNA for the CDR3: TGTGCCAGCAGTGAATCCGCCCGCGAGCAGTACTTC. Translating gives CASSESAREQYF. Variable domain in full (rest from reference TRBV2 and TRBJ2-7): EPEVTQTPSHQVTQMGQEVILRCVPISNHLYFYWYRQILGQKVEFLVSFYNNEISEKSEIFDDQFSVERPDGSNFTLKIRSTKLEDSAMYFCASSESAREQYFGPGTRLTVT.

As DNA, the CDR3 is TGCGCCAGCAGCTTGGCAGTGAACACTGAAGCTTTCTTT. It yields the protein CASSLAVNTEAFF. The V and J genes are TRBV5-1 and TRBJ1-1; no reliable D call. Trimming removed 0 bases at V and 0 bases at J, with 3 bases between. CDR3 length equals 13 residues. CDR1 is SGHRS, CDR2 YFSETQ, per germline.

This chain connects TRBV28 to TRBJ1-2, with 11 nucleotides matching TRBD1. CDR1 and CDR2 (germline): MDHEN, SYDVKM. The V segment lost 5 bases and the J segment 10 bases; nucleotides outside the gene matches: 3. The CDR3 length is 12 residues. The CDR3 here is CASSAGQGVYTF. DNA for the CDR3: TGTGCCAGCAGTGCGGGACAGGGGGTCTACACCTTC.

The rearrangement uses TRBV7-3 and TRBJ2-1; D may correspond to TRBD1 or TRBD2 (5 bases each). V lost 5 bases and J lost 4, with 9 bases in between. CDR1 is SGHTA, CDR2 FQGTGA, per germline. This CDR3 has 13 amino acids. This CDR3 is CASSAGTYNEQFF. CDR3 sequence (DNA): TGTGCCAGCAGCGCCGGGACGTACAATGAGCAGTTCTTC.

V gene TRBV19 combines with J gene TRBJ2-1; D may be TRBD2 (6 bases). Germline CDR1 and CDR2: LNHDA and SQIVND (reference sequence). The CDR3 runs to 13 residues. V lost 6 bases and J lost 3, with 9 bases in between. CDR3 DNA sequence: TGTGCCAGTAGGGGTAGCGGCTACAATGAGCAGTTCTTC. Protein: CASRGSGYNEQFF. The complete variable domain, with remaining parts taken from reference TRBV19 and TRBJ2-1, reads DGGITQSPKYLFRKEGQNVTLSCEQNLNHDAMYWYRQDPGQGLRLIYYSQIVNDFQKGDIAEGYSVSREKKESFPLTVTSAQKNPTAFYLCASRGSGYNEQFFGPGTRLTVL.

This clone was counted only a few times. V gene TRBV6-2 or TRBV6-3 combines with J gene TRBJ2-7, with D perhaps TRBD1 or TRBD2 (5 bases each). CDR1 is MNHEY, CDR2 SVGEGT, per germline. V lost 4 bases, J lost 7 bases, and 20 bases lay in between. The CDR3 sequence is 15 residues long. CDR3 region: CASSFLGTGAREQYF. CDR3 nucleotides: TGTGCCAGCAGTTTCCTGGGGACCGGGGCGAGAGAGCAGTACTTC.

The rearrangement joins TRBV29-1 to TRBJ2-1; D gene ambiguous. V was clipped by 3 bases and J by 3 bases, with 15 bases between them. Germline CDR1 SQVTM, CDR2 ANQGSEA. There are 15 residues in the CDR3. The CDR3 nucleotides read TGCAGCGTTGAGCTGGCAGAGAAAGGCTACAATGAGCAGTTCTTC. Its protein product is CSVELAEKGYNEQFF.

The rearrangement links TRBV19 to TRBJ1-5; no reliable D call. In germline, CDR1 is LNHDA, CDR2 SQIVND (reference sequence). V lost 8 bases, J lost 7 bases, and 33 bases lay in between. The CDR3 has 19 residues. The CDR3: CASSLIYPIGEGPGQPQHF. CDR3 coding DNA: TGTGCCAGTTCTCTGATCTATCCAATCGGGGAAGGCCCTGGGCAGCCCCAGCATTTT.

The chain combines TRBV6-5 with TRBJ1-5, with a weak D call TRBD1 (5 bases). Germline CDR1 is MNHEY and CDR2 is SVGAGI. V was shortened by 8 bases and J by 0 bases, with 14 bases between the two germline ends. The CDR3 covers 15 residues. DNA for the CDR3: TGTGCCAGCGGCAGGGAGTCTTATAGCAATCAGCCCCAGCATTTT. It is translated as CASGRESYSNQPQHF.

V is TRBV10-3 and J is TRBJ1-3, with a possible D match to TRBD1 (6 bases). Trimming stripped 0 bases from V and 0 bases from J, with 9 bases between. Per germline, CDR1 ENHRY and CDR2 SYGVKD. This CDR3 region has 16 residues. The CDR3 DNA reads TGTGCCATCAGTGAGTCGGAAGGGGGCTCTGGAAACACCATATATTTT. Translating gives CAISESEGGSGNTIYF.

V gene TRBV2 combines with J gene TRBJ1-5, with D tentatively TRBD1 (6 bases). V lost 3 bases to trimming and J lost 10 bases, with 7 bases between them. This CDR3 contains 11 residues. Germline V gene data show CDR1 as SNHLY and CDR2 as FYNNEI. CDR3 residues: CASSETGPQHF. The CDR3 DNA sequence: TGTGCCAGCAGTGAGACAGGCCCCCAGCATTTT.

The gene calls are TRBV5-6 and TRBJ2-2; unclear D gene. The CDR3 is 15 residues long. V was trimmed by 0 bases and J by 1 base, leaving 7 bases between them. Germline CDR1 and CDR2: SGHDT and YYEEEE. The DNA of the CDR3 is TGTGCCAGCAGCTTGGATGCGATGAACACCGGGGAGCTGTTTTTT. This encodes CASSLDAMNTGELFF.

This chain joins TRBV28 and TRBJ1-5, with D perhaps TRBD1 (5 bases). From germline, CDR1 is MDHEN and CDR2 SYDVKM. The CDR3 sequence is 14 residues long. The V and J ends lost 0 bases and 4 bases respectively, with 7 bases between them. CDR3 nucleotides: TGTGCCAGCAGTTTATGGGGGGATAATCAGCCCCAGCATTTT. It yields the protein CASSLWGDNQPQHF.

The gene calls are TRBV5-1 and TRBJ2-2, with D unresolved. Trimming shortened V by 6 bases and J by 6 bases, and 15 bases separated the two germline ends. The germline V gene has CDR1 SGHRS and CDR2 YFSETQ. The CDR3 runs 14 residues. Here the CDR3 reads CASTYRVGAGELFF. The CDR3 region has the DNA TGCGCCAGCACCTATCGGGTCGGCGCCGGGGAGCTGTTTTTT.

This clone has just one count. The gene calls are TRBV5-6 and TRBJ1-4, with D possibly TRBD1 on 5 matching bases. The CDR3 runs to 14 residues. Germline loops: CDR1 SGHDT, CDR2 YYEEEE. Trimming shortened V by 3 bases and J by 8 bases, and 14 bases separated the two germline ends. The CDR3 loop is CASSYSGLNEKLFF. Here the CDR3 DNA reads TGTGCCAGCAGCTACTCGGGACTTAACGAAAAACTGTTTTTT.

The chain recombines TRBV19 with TRBJ2-1; perhaps TRBD1 as D (5 bases). Deletions cut 3 bases from V and 0 bases from J, with 9 bases between. Germline V gives CDR1 LNHDA, CDR2 SQIVND (reference sequence). This CDR3 is 15 amino acids long. The CDR3 spells CASSMADNSYNEQFF. The DNA of the CDR3 is TGTGCCAGTAGTATGGCGGACAACTCCTACAATGAGCAGTTCTTC.

This clone was counted a single time. V usage is TRBV6-2 or TRBV6-3 and J usage is TRBJ2-7, with 12 bases matching TRBD2. CDR3 size: 15 residues. Germline V lookup: CDR1 MNHEY, CDR2 SVGEGT. Losses at the gene ends were 0 bases for V and 3 bases for J; bases not matched to a gene: 0. CDR3 loop: CASSYSTSGGYEQYF. The CDR3 nucleotides are TGTGCCAGCAGTTACTCGACTAGCGGGGGCTACGAGCAGTACTTC.

A single count supports this clone. The CDR3 nucleotides read TGTGCCAGCCAGCCGGGACTAGCGGGGGACAATGAGCAGTTCTTC. Residues: CASQPGLAGDNEQFF. This chain connects TRBV6-6 to TRBJ2-1; 14 bases are a match to TRBD2. The V gene end was trimmed by 8 bases and the J gene end by 5 bases; junction bases not matched to a gene: 5. The V gene's germline CDR1 is MNHNY and CDR2 SVGAGI (reference sequence). This CDR3 has 15 amino acids.

Here the CDR3 DNA reads TGTGCCATCAGTGATTTAGGACAGGGATCCTACGAGCAGTACTTC. Its translation: CAISDLGQGSYEQYF. This chain connects TRBV10-3 to TRBJ2-7; 8 bases are shared with TRBD1. The CDR3 has 15 amino acids. CDR1 and CDR2 from the germline V gene are ENHRY and SYGVKD. Germline trimming cut 3 bases from V and 1 base from J; bases unmatched to any gene: 5.

This sequence joins TRBV4-3 and TRBJ1-6; the match to TRBD1 covers 7 bases. The length of the CDR3 is 16 residues. Germline CDR1 reads LGHNA; CDR2 reads YSLEER. The V segment lost 1 base and the J segment 6 bases; nucleotides outside the gene matches: 6. In nucleotides, the CDR3 is TGCGCCAGCAGCCAAGGAGAGCCAGGGGGTAATTCACCCCTCCACTTT. This codes for CASSQGEPGGNSPLHF.

The chain couples TRBV4-1 to TRBJ2-7; D is perhaps TRBD1 (6 bases). From germline, CDR1 is MGHRA and CDR2 YSYEKL. V was cut by 5 bases and J by 0 bases, with 14 bases left in between. CDR3 length: 15 amino acids. The CDR3, as DNA: TGCGCCAGCAGCTCACTACAGGGTAGCTCCTACGAGCAGTACTTC. Translated, it gives CASSSLQGSSYEQYF.